The 9 T cell receptor beta chains presented below share a single source sample, sequenced in a study of radiotherapy plus CTLA-4 blockade in lung cancer. Here immunoSEQ multiplex PCR was the method, and the copy in TCRdb shows in-frame clones only, minus some. The table shows tens of thousands of clones, with nearly 80% occurring only once. Sample: peripheral blood, taken from a patient treated with radiotherapy plus ipilimumab. The receptors originated from a human donor with non-small cell lung cancer that progressed on radiotherapy plus ipilimumab.

The genes are TRBV11-1 and TRBJ2-7; D gene ambiguous. The CDR3 sequence is 12 residues long. Germline V gene data show CDR1 as SGHAT and CDR2 as FQDESV (reference sequence). The germline V and J ends were trimmed by 1 base and 3 bases, with 4 bases remaining between them. In DNA form, the CDR3 reads TGTGCCAGCAGCTTAGGCAGCTACGAGCAGTACTTC. As protein: CASSLGSYEQYF.

This chain links TRBV19 with TRBJ2-5; perhaps TRBD1 as D (6 bases). Germline V lookup: CDR1 LNHDA, CDR2 SQIVND (reference sequence). The CDR3 contains 14 residues. Trimming removed 5 bases from V and 4 bases from J, with 14 bases in between. Here the CDR3 reads CASSVGQHSETQYF. In DNA, the CDR3 is TGTGCCAGTAGTGTAGGACAGCACTCAGAGACCCAGTACTTC.

This rearrangement joins TRBV10-3 to TRBJ2-1; 14 bases fit TRBD2. There are 17 residues in the CDR3. Germline CDR1 and CDR2: ENHRY and SYGVKD. V lost 4 bases to trimming and J lost 7 bases; unmatched junction nucleotides: 9. The CDR3 region has the DNA TGTGCCATCAGTGCGGGACTAGCGGGGGCCTTTTGGAATGAGCAGTTCTTC. Its protein is CAISAGLAGAFWNEQFF.

This clone was seen a handful of times. A junction end diverges from the germline sequence, so it may reflect a read error. CDR3 bases: TGTGCTAGCAGCTTGAGGGCATACACCGGGGAGCTGTTTTTT. Residues: CASSLRAYTGELFF. This sequence joins TRBV7-7 and TRBJ2-2; D perhaps matches TRBD2 (5 bases). Germline CDR1 and CDR2: SSHAT and FNYEAQ (reference sequence). The CDR3 spans 14 residues.

The genes are TRBV4-2 and TRBJ1-1, with D uncertain. Germline values: CDR1 LGHNA, CDR2 YNFKEQ. The CDR3 contains 16 residues. V was clipped by 2 bases and J by 1 base, with 14 bases between them. The CDR3 DNA follows: TGTGCCAGCAGCCAATTTCCCGGGGAAGGGAACACTGAAGCTTTCTTT. Its protein is CASSQFPGEGNTEAFF.

The rearrangement uses TRBV5-3 and TRBJ1-2, with 7 bases matching TRBD1. TRBV5-3 is labeled an ORF, and its function is uncertain. The length of the CDR3 is 15 residues. V shed 2 bases and J 8 bases; nucleotides not matched to a gene: 12. CDR3 residues: CARSLFATGASGYTF. In nucleotides, the CDR3 is TGTGCCAGAAGCTTATTTGCTACAGGGGCCTCGGGCTACACCTTC.

The CDR3 here is CASSLDNQPQHF. In nucleotides, the CDR3 is TGTGCCAGCAGCTTAGACAACCAGCCCCAGCATTTT. J is TRBJ1-5 and V is TRBV7-6; unclear D gene. The CDR3 totals 12 residues. With 1 base removed from V and 7 bases from J, the gap between germline ends came to 5 bases. Germline lookup yields CDR1 SGHVS and CDR2 FNYEAQ.

The chain recombines TRBV7-8 with TRBJ2-1; 8 bases fit TRBD1. The junction had 7 bases not matched to a gene; V was cut back by 3 bases and J by 3 bases. This CDR3 is 16 amino acids long. Germline assignment: CDR1 SGHVS and CDR2 FQNEAQ. As DNA, the CDR3 is TGTGCCAGCAGCTTCCTGGGACAGGACTTCTACAATGAGCAGTTCTTC. Its protein is CASSFLGQDFYNEQFF.

The chain joins TRBV21-1 to TRBJ2-5; the table calls TRBD1, which could not be checked here. The DNA end is more similar to TRBJ2-7, so the J call may be wrong. TRBV21-1 is marked as a pseudogene. CDR3 length: 15 residues. CDR3 region: CASSIVPDRGIEQYF. The CDR3 bases are TGTGCCAGCAGCATCGTACCGGACAGGGGTATCGAGCAGTACTTC.